The clone carrying this T cell receptor (beta chain) has only one observation. Its antigen is not identified. Profiled with immunoSEQ multiplex PCR; TCRdb holds only in-frame clones, not every one. Counted here are 75,000 to 100,000 clones, roughly 84% occurring once; the ten biggest clones make up roughly 15%. The data are from a study of Ad26.COV2.S vaccination and SARS-CoV-2 variants. Study results and caveats: Possible underestimation of total T cell responses by the TCR breadth and depth analyses was noted.

Germline-derived CDR1 and CDR2 are KGHSH and LQKENI. V shed 9 bases and J shed 2 bases, with 17 bases lying between them. This CDR3 comprises 15 residues. Sample: peripheral blood, taken after recovery from COVID-19. The clonotype comes from a human donor who had recovered from COVID-19. The chain is built from TRBV18 and TRBJ1-3; no definite D call. The CDR3 region has the DNA TGTGCCAGTTTGGAGTCAGGTGGCCCTGGAAACACCATATATTTT. Amino acids: CASLESGGPGNTIYF.